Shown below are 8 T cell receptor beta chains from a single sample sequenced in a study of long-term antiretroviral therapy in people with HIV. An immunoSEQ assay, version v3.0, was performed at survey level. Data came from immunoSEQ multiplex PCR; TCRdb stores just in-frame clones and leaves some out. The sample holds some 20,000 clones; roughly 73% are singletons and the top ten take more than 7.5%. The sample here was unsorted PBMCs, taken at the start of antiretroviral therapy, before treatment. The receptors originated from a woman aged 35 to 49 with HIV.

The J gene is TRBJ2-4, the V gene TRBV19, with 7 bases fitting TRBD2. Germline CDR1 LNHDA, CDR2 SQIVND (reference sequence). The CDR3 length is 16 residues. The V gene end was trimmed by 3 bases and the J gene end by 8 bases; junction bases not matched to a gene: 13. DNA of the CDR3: TGTGCCAGTAGTATTCGGACGGGGGGTAGGTTAGACATTCAGTACTTC. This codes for CASSIRTGGRLDIQYF.

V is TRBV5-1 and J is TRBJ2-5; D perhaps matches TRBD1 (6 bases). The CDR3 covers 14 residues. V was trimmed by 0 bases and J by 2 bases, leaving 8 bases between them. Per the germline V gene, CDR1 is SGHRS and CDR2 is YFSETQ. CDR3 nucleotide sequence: TGCGCCAGCAGCTTGGCCGGGACACAAGAGACCCAGTACTTC. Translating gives CASSLAGTQETQYF.

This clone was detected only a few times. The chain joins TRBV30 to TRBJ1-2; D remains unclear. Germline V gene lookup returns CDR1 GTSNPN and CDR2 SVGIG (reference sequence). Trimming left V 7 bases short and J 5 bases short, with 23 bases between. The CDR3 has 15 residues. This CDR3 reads CASAFEGETYYGYTF. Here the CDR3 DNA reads TGTGCCTCCGCCTTTGAGGGAGAGACGTATTATGGCTACACCTTC.

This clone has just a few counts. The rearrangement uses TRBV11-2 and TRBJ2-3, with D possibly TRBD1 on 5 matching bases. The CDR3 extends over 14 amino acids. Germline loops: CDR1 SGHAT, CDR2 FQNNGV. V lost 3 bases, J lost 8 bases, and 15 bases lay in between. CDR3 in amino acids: CASSFRLDTGTQYF. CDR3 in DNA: TGTGCCAGCAGCTTTAGACTGGACACCGGTACGCAGTATTTT.

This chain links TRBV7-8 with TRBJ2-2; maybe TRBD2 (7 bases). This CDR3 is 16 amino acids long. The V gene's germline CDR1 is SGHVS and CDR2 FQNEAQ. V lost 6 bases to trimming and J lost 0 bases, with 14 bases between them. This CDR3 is CASRWGGRSNTGELFF. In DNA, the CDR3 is TGTGCCAGCAGGTGGGGGGGGCGTTCGAACACCGGGGAGCTGTTTTTT.

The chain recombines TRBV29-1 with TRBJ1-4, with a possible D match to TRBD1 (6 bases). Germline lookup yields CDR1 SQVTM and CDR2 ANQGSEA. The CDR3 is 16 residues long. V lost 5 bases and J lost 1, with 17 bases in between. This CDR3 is CSVRSGRGETNEKLFF. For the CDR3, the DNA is TGCAGCGTTCGGTCCGGCAGGGGTGAAACTAATGAAAAACTGTTTTTT.

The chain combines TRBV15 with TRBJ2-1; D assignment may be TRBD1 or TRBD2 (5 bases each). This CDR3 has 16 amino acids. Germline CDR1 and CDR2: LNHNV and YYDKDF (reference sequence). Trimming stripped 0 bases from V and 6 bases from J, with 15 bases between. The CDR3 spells CATSREPGPPFNEQFF. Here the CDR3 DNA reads TGTGCCACCAGCAGAGAACCGGGGCCTCCCTTCAATGAGCAGTTCTTC.

The CDR3 nucleotides read TGTGCCAGCAGCCCCACAGAGTACGAGCAGTACTTC. Translating it yields CASSPTEYEQYF. V and J are TRBV7-2 and TRBJ2-7; D remains ambiguous. CDR1 and CDR2 (germline): SGHTA, FQGNSA. This CDR3 is 12 amino acids long. Trimming took off 5 bases at V and 4 bases at J, with 9 bases between the two ends.